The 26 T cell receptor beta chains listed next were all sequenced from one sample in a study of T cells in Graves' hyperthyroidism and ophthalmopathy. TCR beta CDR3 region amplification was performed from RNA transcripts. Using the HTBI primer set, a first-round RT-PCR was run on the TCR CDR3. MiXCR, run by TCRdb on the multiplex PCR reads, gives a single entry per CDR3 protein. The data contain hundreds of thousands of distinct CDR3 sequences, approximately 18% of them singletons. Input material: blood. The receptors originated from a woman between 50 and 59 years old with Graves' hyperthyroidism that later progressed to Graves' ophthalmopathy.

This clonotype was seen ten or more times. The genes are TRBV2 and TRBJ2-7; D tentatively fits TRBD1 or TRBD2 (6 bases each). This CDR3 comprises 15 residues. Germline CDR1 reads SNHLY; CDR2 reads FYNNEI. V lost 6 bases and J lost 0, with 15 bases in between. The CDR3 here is CASSETGAVSYEQYF. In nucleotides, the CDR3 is TGTGCCAGCAGCGAGACGGGGGCGGTCTCCTACGAGCAGTACTTC.

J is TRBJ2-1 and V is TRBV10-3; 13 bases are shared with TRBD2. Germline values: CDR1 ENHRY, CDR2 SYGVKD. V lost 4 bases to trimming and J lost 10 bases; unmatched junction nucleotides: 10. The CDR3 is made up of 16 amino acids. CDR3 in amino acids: CAISGGTSGTLWEQFF. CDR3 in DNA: TGTGCCATCAGTGGCGGGACTAGCGGGACCCTCTGGGAGCAGTTCTTC.

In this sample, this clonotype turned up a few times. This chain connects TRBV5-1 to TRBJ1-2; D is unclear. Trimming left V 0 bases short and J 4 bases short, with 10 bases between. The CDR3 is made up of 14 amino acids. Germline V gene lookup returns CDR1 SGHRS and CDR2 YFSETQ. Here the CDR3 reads CASSLGEASYGYTF. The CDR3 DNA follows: TGCGCCAGCAGCTTGGGGGAGGCGAGCTATGGCTACACCTTC.

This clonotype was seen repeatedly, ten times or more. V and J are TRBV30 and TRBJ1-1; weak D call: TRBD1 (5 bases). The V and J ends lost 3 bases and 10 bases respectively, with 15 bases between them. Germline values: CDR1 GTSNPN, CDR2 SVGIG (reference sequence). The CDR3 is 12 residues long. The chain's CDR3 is CAWSTGPRGAFF. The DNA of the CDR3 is TGTGCCTGGAGCACCGGGCCTAGGGGAGCTTTCTTT.

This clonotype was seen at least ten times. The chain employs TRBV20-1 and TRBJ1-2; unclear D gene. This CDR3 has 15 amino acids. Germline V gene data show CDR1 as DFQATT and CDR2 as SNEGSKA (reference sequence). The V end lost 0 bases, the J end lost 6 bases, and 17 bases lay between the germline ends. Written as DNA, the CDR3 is TGCAGTGCTAGAGAGCAAGGGATTCTTCGTCATGGCTACACCTTC. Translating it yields CSAREQGILRHGYTF.

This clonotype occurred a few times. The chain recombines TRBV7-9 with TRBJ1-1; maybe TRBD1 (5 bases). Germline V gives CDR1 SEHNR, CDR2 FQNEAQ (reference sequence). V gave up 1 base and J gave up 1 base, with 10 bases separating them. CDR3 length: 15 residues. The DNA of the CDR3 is TGTGCCAGCAGCTTAGGAGGACATGGGAACACTGAAGCTTTCTTT. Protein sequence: CASSLGGHGNTEAFF.

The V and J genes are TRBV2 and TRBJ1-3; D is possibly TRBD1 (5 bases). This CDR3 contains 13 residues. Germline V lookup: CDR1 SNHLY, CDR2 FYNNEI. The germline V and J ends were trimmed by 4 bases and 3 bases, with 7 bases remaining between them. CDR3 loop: CASSGQGGNTIYF. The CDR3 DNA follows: TGTGCCAGCAGTGGGCAGGGTGGAAACACCATATATTTT.

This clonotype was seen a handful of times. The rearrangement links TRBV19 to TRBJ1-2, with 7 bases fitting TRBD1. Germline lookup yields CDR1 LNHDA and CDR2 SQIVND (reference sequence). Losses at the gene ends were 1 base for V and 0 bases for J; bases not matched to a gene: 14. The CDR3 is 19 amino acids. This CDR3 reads CASSIVRFSDRTTNYGYTF. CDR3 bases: TGTGCCAGTAGTATAGTTAGATTTTCGGACAGGACCACTAACTATGGCTACACCTTC.

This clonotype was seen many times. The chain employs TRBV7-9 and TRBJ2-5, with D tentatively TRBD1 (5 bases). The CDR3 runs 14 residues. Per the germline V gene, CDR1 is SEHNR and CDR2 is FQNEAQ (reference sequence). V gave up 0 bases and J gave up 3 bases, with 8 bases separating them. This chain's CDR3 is CASSLASGKETQYF. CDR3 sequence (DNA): TGTGCCAGCAGCTTAGCGTCAGGGAAAGAGACCCAGTACTTC.

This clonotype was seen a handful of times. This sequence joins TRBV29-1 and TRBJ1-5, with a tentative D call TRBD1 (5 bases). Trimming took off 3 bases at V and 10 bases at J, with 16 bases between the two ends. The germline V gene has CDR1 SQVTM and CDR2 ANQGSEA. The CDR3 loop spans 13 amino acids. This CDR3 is CSVEEVAGTPQHF. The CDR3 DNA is TGCAGCGTTGAGGAGGTCGCCGGGACTCCCCAGCATTTT.

The CDR3 DNA is TGTGCCAGCAGTTACGACAGGGTGTCGGATACGCAGTATTTT. Protein sequence: CASSYDRVSDTQYF. The chain uses TRBV6-5 and TRBJ2-3, with 7 bases identical to TRBD1. Germline values: CDR1 MNHEY, CDR2 SVGAGI. J lost 6 bases, V lost 2 bases, and 5 bases had no gene match. This CDR3 spans 14 amino acids.

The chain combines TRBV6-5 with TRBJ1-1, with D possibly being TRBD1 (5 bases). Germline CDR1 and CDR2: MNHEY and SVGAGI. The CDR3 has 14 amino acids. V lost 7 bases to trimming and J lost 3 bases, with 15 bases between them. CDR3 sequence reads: CASTFGGGHTEAFF. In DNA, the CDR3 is TGTGCCAGCACTTTCGGGGGGGGTCACACTGAAGCTTTCTTT.

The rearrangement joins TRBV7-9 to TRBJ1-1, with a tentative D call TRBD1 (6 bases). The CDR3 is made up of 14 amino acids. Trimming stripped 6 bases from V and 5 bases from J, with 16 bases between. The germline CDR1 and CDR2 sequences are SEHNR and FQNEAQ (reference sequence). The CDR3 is CASSSPGAGTEAFF. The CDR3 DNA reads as TGTGCCAGCAGTTCTCCGGGGGCAGGTACTGAAGCTTTCTTT.

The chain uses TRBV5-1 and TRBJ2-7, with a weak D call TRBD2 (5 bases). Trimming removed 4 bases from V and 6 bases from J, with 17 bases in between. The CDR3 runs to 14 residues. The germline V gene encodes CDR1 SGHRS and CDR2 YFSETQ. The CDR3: CASSRNAGTGEQYF. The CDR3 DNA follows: TGCGCCAGCAGCCGTAATGCGGGCACGGGCGAGCAGTACTTC.

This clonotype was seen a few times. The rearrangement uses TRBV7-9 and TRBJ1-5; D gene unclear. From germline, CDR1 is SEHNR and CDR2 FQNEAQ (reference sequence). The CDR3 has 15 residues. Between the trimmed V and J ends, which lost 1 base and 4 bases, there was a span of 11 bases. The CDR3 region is CASSLDGEKNQPQHF. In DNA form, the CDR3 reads TGTGCCAGCAGCTTAGACGGGGAGAAAAATCAGCCCCAGCATTTT.

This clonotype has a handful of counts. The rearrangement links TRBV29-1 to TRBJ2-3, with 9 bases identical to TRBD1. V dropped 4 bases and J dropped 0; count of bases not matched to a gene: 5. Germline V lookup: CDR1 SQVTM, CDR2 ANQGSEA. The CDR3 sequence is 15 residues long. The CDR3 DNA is TGCAGCGTTGGGGACAGGGTTCCTAGCACAGATACGCAGTATTTT. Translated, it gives CSVGDRVPSTDTQYF.

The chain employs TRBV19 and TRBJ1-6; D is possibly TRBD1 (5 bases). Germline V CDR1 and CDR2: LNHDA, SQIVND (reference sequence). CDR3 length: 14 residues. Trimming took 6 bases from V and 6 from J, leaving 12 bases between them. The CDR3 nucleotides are TGTGCCAGTAGGGACCGGGACTCTAATTCACCCCTCCACTTT. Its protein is CASRDRDSNSPLHF.

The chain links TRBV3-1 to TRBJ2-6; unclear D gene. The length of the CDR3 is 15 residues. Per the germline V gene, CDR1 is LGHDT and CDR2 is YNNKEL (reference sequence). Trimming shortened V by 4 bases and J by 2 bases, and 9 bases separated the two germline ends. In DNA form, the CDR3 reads TGTGCCAGCAGCCCCTTACGCGCTGGGGCCAACGTCCTGACTTTC. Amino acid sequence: CASSPLRAGANVLTF.

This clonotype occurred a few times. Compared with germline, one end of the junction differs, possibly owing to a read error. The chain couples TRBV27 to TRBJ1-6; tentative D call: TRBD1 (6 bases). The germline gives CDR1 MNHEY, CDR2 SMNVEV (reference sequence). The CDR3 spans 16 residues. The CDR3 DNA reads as TGTGCCAGCAGTACTTACAGGGTAGGCCCTAATCCACCCCTCCACTTT. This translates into CASSTYRVGPNPPLHF.

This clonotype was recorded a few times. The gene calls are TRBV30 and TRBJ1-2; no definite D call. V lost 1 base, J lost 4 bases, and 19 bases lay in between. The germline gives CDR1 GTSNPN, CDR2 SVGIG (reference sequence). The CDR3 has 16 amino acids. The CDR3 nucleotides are TGTGCCTGGAGTGGTGAACGGTCCTGCGCGGCCTATGGCTACACCTTC. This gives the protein CAWSGERSCAAYGYTF.

CDR3 in amino acids: CASSLQGLAGATNNEQFF. The CDR3 region has the DNA TGTGCCAGCAGTTTACAGGGACTAGCGGGAGCTACCAACAATGAGCAGTTCTTC. The V and J genes are TRBV12-3 or TRBV12-4 and TRBJ2-1; 14 nucleotides match TRBD2. The CDR3 sequence is 18 residues long. The V and J ends lost 2 bases and 5 bases, in that order; junction bases with no gene match: 8.

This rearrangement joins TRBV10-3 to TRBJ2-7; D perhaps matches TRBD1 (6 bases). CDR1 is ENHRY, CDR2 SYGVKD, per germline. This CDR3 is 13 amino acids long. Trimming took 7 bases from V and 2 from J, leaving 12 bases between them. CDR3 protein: CAINRDKTYEQYF. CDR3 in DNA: TGTGCCATCAATCGGGACAAAACCTACGAGCAGTACTTC.

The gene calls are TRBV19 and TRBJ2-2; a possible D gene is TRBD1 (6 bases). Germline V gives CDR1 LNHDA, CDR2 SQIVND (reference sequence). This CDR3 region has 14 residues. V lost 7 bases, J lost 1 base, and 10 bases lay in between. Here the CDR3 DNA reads TGTGCCAGTACTCCGGGACAGAACACCGGGGAGCTGTTTTTT. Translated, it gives CASTPGQNTGELFF.

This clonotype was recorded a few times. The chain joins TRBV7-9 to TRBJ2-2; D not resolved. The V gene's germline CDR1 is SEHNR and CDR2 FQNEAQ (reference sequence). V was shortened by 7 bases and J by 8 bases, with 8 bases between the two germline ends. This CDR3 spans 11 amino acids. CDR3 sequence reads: CASNFGGELFF. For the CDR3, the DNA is TGTGCCAGCAACTTCGGGGGGGAGCTGTTTTTT.

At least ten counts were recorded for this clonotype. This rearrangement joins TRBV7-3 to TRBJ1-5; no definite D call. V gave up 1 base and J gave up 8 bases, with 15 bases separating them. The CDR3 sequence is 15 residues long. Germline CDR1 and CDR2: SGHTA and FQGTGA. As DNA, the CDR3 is TGTGCCAGCAGCTTAAACGCAGGTCTTGGGGAGCCCCAGCATTTT. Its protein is CASSLNAGLGEPQHF.

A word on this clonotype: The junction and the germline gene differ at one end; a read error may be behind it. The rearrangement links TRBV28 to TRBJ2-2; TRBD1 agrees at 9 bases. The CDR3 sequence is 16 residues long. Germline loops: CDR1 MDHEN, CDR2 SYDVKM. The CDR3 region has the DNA TGTGCCAGCGGTTTATACAGGGGGCGTCACACCGGGGAGCTGTTTTTT. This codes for CASGLYRGRHTGELFF.